These 8 T cell receptor beta chains came from one sample sequenced in a study of cytomegalovirus exposure and HLA in healthy donors. This PCR relied on a set of 60 Vbeta primers and 13 Jbeta primers. Data came from immunoSEQ multiplex PCR; TCRdb stores just in-frame clones and leaves some out. The table has 250,000 to 350,000 clones, roughly 89% seen once. Specimen: PBMCs. All receptors come from a man between 35 and 55 years old in good health and CMV-seropositive.

The CDR3 is CASSIPARGNQPQHF. The CDR3 nucleotides are TGTGCCAGTAGTATCCCCGCCCGGGGCAATCAGCCCCAGCATTTT. The chain recombines TRBV19 with TRBJ1-5; D gene ambiguous. Germline V lookup: CDR1 LNHDA, CDR2 SQIVND (reference sequence). Between the trimmed V and J ends, which lost 3 bases and 2 bases, there was a span of 11 bases. This CDR3 spans 15 amino acids. Using reference TRBV19 and TRBJ1-5 for the parts outside the CDR3, the full variable domain is DGGITQSPKYLFRKEGQNVTLSCEQNLNHDAMYWYRQDPGQGLRLIYYSQIVNDFQKGDIAEGYSVSREKKESFPLTVTSAQKNPTAFYLCASSIPARGNQPQHFGDGTRLSIL.

In DNA, the CDR3 is TGTGCCAGCAGCCCCCGACTAGCGGGAGGATCTAACAATGAGCAGTTCTTC. Amino acid sequence: CASSPRLAGGSNNEQFF. The V call is TRBV4-2, the J call TRBJ2-1; 13 bases agree with TRBD2. Unmatched junction bases numbered 8, after V lost 4 bases and J lost 5 bases. The CDR3 totals 17 residues. Germline lookup yields CDR1 LGHNA and CDR2 YNFKEQ.

The chain combines TRBV2 with TRBJ2-3; TRBD2 aligns across 16 bases. CDR3 length: 18 residues. Germline lookup yields CDR1 SNHLY and CDR2 FYNNEI. The trim removed 7 bases at V and 3 bases at J, leaving 10 bases unmatched. The CDR3, as DNA: TGTGCCAGCATTCAACCGGGACTAGCGGGAGGGCAAACAGATACGCAGTATTTT. As protein: CASIQPGLAGGQTDTQYF.

The chain joins TRBV6-5 to TRBJ1-2; D is uncertain. CDR3 length: 15 amino acids. Germline CDR1 MNHEY, CDR2 SVGAGI. V was pared by 5 bases and J by 0 bases, with 13 bases between. This CDR3 reads CASSGRGGANYGYTF. In nucleotides, the CDR3 is TGTGCCAGCAGTGGCCGGGGTGGGGCTAACTATGGCTACACCTTC.

The chain joins TRBV7-2 to TRBJ2-5; TRBD2 matches 10 bases. The end of the DNA fits TRBJ2-7 better, so the J call may be wrong. CDR3 length: 15 residues. Germline V gives CDR1 SGHTA, CDR2 FQGNSA. The CDR3 DNA reads TGTGCCAGCAGCTTCCTAGCGGGAGCGGCCTACGAGCAGTACTTC. Its translation is CASSFLAGAAYEQYF.

This clone occurred once. V and J are TRBV15 and TRBJ1-2; D not resolved. The CDR3 is 11 residues long. Germline V gene sequence: CDR1 LNHNV, CDR2 YYDKDF (reference sequence). The V end lost 8 bases, the J end lost 3 bases, and 7 bases lay between the germline ends. CDR3 amino acids: CATAVDYGYTF. CDR3 DNA sequence: TGTGCCACCGCAGTGGACTATGGCTACACCTTC.

This rearrangement joins TRBV11-1 to TRBJ2-7; possible D gene TRBD2, 5 bases. Germline values: CDR1 SGHAT, CDR2 FQDESV (reference sequence). V was clipped by 0 bases and J by 4 bases, with 7 bases between them. There are 13 residues in the CDR3. CDR3 sequence (DNA): TGTGCCAGCAGCTTAGCGGGAGTTTACGAGCAGTACTTC. Translation gives CASSLAGVYEQYF.

This chain links TRBV18 with TRBJ2-2; D is unresolved. This CDR3 has 14 residues. Germline CDR1 KGHSH, CDR2 LQKENI. The V gene lost 3 bases and the J gene lost 8 bases, with 13 bases spanning the gap. DNA for the CDR3: TGTGCCAGCTCACCCACCGTTCCCGGTGGGGAGCTGTTTTTT. Translation: CASSPTVPGGELFF.